These 31 T cell receptor beta chains were all obtained from the same sample, sequenced in a study of blood T cell repertoires in COVID-19. Only in-frame clones appear in the TCRdb table, and some are missing; sequencing was by immunoSEQ multiplex PCR. The table shows 200,000 to 300,000 clones, with 80% to 90% occurring only once. The sequencing input was peripheral blood. The source of these receptors is a woman between 40 and 55 years old with acute or convalescent COVID-19.

The CDR3 DNA reads TGTGCCAGCAGCCTCACTACAGGGGGCGATTTCACAGATACGCAGTATTTT. Its protein is CASSLTTGGDFTDTQYF. This chain links TRBV5-6 with TRBJ2-3; 9 positions agree with TRBD1. CDR1 and CDR2 (germline): SGHDT, YYEEEE. CDR3 length: 17 residues. J lost 2 bases, V lost 4 bases, and 11 bases had no gene match.

This chain connects TRBV14 to TRBJ2-3; 7 bases line up with TRBD2. Trimming removed 5 bases from V and 0 bases from J; junction bases left unmatched: 14. This CDR3 is built from 18 residues. Germline values: CDR1 SGHDN, CDR2 FVKESK. CDR3 amino acids: CASSARPTLAVSTDTQYF. The CDR3 DNA reads TGTGCCAGCAGCGCTCGACCTACGCTAGCGGTTAGCACAGATACGCAGTATTTT.

A note on this clone: The same CDR3 is also encoded by other DNA sequences in this sample. This rearrangement joins TRBV18 to TRBJ1-3; D is perhaps TRBD1 (5 bases). The germline V gene encodes CDR1 KGHSH and CDR2 LQKENI. Trimming removed 3 bases from V and 0 bases from J, with 9 bases in between. The CDR3 extends over 15 amino acids. The CDR3 DNA sequence: TGTGCCAGCTCACCGGGGCAGAGCTCTGGAAACACCATATATTTT. It yields the protein CASSPGQSSGNTIYF.

The chain is built from TRBV3-1 (or the pseudogene TRBV3-2) and TRBJ2-6; a possible D gene is TRBD2 (6 bases). The CDR3 sequence is 18 residues long. V was shortened by 1 base and J by 1 base, with 14 bases between the two germline ends. Germline-derived CDR1 and CDR2 are LGHDT and YNNKEL (reference sequence). The CDR3 loop reads CASSQAVGGWSGANVLTF. The CDR3 DNA sequence: TGTGCCAGCAGCCAAGCGGTTGGGGGGTGGTCTGGGGCCAACGTCCTGACTTTC.

This chain uses TRBV6-6 with TRBJ2-3, with TRBD2 identical over 7 bases. The CDR3 covers 16 residues. Germline assignment: CDR1 MNHNY and CDR2 SVGAGI (reference sequence). V lost 2 bases, J lost 4 bases, and 9 bases stayed unmatched. Here the CDR3 DNA reads TGTGCCAGCAGTTACAATTGGGGGGGGTCGGCAGATACGCAGTATTTT. It yields the protein CASSYNWGGSADTQYF.

The chain recombines TRBV11-2 with TRBJ2-1; D remains ambiguous. Germline values: CDR1 SGHAT, CDR2 FQNNGV. The V end lost 6 bases, the J end lost 2 bases, and 23 bases lay between the germline ends. This CDR3 is 18 amino acids long. CDR3 loop: CASSIRPLSVLAYNEQFF. The CDR3 nucleotides read TGTGCCAGCAGTATCCGGCCGCTGAGCGTGTTGGCCTACAATGAGCAGTTCTTC.

This rearrangement joins TRBV4-1 to TRBJ2-1; 10 bases line up with TRBD2. Germline CDR1 and CDR2: MGHRA and YSYEKL. The CDR3 contains 16 residues. V gave up 1 base and J gave up 10 bases; unmatched junction bases: 10. The chain's CDR3 is CASSQVSGGAVVEQFF. DNA for the CDR3: TGCGCCAGCAGCCAAGTCAGCGGGGGGGCCGTTGTCGAGCAGTTCTTC.

This clone showed up just once. CDR3 sequence reads: CASSHLGDRGHEQYV. The DNA for the CDR3 is TGTGCCAGCTCCCACCTCGGGGACAGGGGGCACGAGCAGTACGTC. V is TRBV18 and J is TRBJ2-7; the match to TRBD1 covers 12 bases. The trim removed 6 bases at V and 5 bases at J, leaving 8 bases unmatched. The CDR3 is 15 residues long. Germline CDR1 reads KGHSH; CDR2 reads LQKENI.

The rearrangement uses TRBV19 and TRBJ1-2, with D hard to call. The germline V gene has CDR1 LNHDA and CDR2 SQIVND (reference sequence). CDR3 size: 15 residues. Trimming pared 7 bases from V and 0 bases from J, leaving 15 bases between. CDR3 protein: CASKVSAGANYGYTF. In DNA, the CDR3 is TGTGCCAGTAAGGTCTCAGCCGGGGCTAACTATGGCTACACCTTC. Looking up the rest from reference TRBV19 and TRBJ1-2 gives the full variable domain: DGGITQSPKYLFRKEGQNVTLSCEQNLNHDAMYWYRQDPGQGLRLIYYSQIVNDFQKGDIAEGYSVSREKKESFPLTVTSAQKNPTAFYLCASKVSAGANYGYTFGSGTRLTVV.

The genes are TRBV29-1 and TRBJ1-2; no clear D. Between the trimmed V and J ends, which lost 3 bases and 2 bases, there was a span of 4 bases. This CDR3 region has 11 residues. CDR1 and CDR2 (germline): SQVTM, ANQGSEA. The CDR3, as DNA: TGCAGCGTTGATCCGAACTATGGCTACACCTTC. Protein sequence: CSVDPNYGYTF.

The V gene is TRBV7-6, the J gene TRBJ1-4, with a tentative D call TRBD1 (5 bases). The germline CDR1 and CDR2 sequences are SGHVS and FNYEAQ. The germline V and J ends were trimmed by 1 base and 5 bases, with 11 bases remaining between them. CDR3 length equals 15 residues. Here the CDR3 DNA reads TGTGCCAGCAGCTTAGTCCCGGGGGGAAATGAAAAACTGTTTTTT. It translates to CASSLVPGGNEKLFF.

The J gene is TRBJ1-2, the V gene TRBV3-1 (or the pseudogene TRBV3-2); weak D call: TRBD1 (6 bases). From germline, CDR1 is LGHDT and CDR2 YNNKEL (reference sequence). Between the trimmed V and J ends, which lost 4 bases and 0 bases, there was a span of 15 bases. CDR3 length: 16 residues. The CDR3 region has the DNA TGTGCCAGCAGCCCTGAAGGACAGACCTCTAACTATGGCTACACCTTC. This sequence encodes CASSPEGQTSNYGYTF.

Only a few counts were recorded for this clone. V and J are TRBV2 and TRBJ1-6; 8 nucleotides agree with TRBD1. V was clipped by 7 bases and J by 5 bases; unmatched bases: 7. This CDR3 region has 15 residues. Germline V gene sequence: CDR1 SNHLY, CDR2 FYNNEI. The CDR3 sequence is CASTTDRGHNSPLHF. In DNA, the CDR3 is TGTGCCAGCACCACCGACAGGGGACATAATTCACCCCTCCACTTT.

This chain joins TRBV9 and TRBJ1-2; D call uncertain. The germline V and J ends were trimmed by 0 bases and 7 bases, with 7 bases remaining between them. The CDR3 consists of 12 residues. CDR1 SGDLS and CDR2 YYNGEE come from the germline V gene. The CDR3 reads CASSVGERGYTF. The DNA for the CDR3 is TGTGCCAGCAGCGTAGGTGAGCGTGGCTACACCTTC.

Turning to this clone: The sample has other DNA sequences that encode this CDR3 too. This rearrangement joins TRBV9 to TRBJ1-2; D remains ambiguous. V was trimmed by 3 bases and J by 2 bases, leaving 11 bases between them. This CDR3 has 14 amino acids. CDR1 is SGDLS, CDR2 YYNGEE, per germline. This CDR3 is CASSAGAGNYGYTF. CDR3 coding DNA: TGTGCCAGCAGCGCCGGAGCGGGGAACTATGGCTACACCTTC.

This sequence joins TRBV12-5 and TRBJ2-2; TRBD2 is a possible D gene (6 bases). The V and J ends lost 1 base and 0 bases respectively, with 6 bases between them. The CDR3 runs 15 residues. Looked up from germline, CDR1 is LGHNT and CDR2 is FRNRAP. CDR3 residues: CASGLGTTNTGELFF. In DNA, the CDR3 is TGTGCTAGTGGTTTGGGGACTACGAACACCGGGGAGCTGTTTTTT. The variable domain in full, completed from reference TRBV12-5 and TRBJ2-2, reads DARVTQTPRHKVTEMGQEVTMRCQPILGHNTVFWYRQTMMQGLELLAYFRNRAPLDDSGMPKDRFSAEMPDATLATLKIQPSEPRDSAVYFCASGLGTTNTGELFFGEGSRLTVL.

The chain combines TRBV6-4 with TRBJ2-1, with 12 bases that match TRBD2. Germline lookup yields CDR1 MRHNA and CDR2 SNTAGT. The CDR3 is made up of 16 amino acids. Losses at the gene ends were 4 bases for V and 6 bases for J; bases not matched to a gene: 7. CDR3: CASSALTSGGRNEQFF. Here the CDR3 DNA reads TGTGCCAGCAGTGCCCTGACTAGCGGGGGCCGCAATGAGCAGTTCTTC.

J is TRBJ1-2 and V is TRBV2; 8 bases match TRBD1. The CDR3 has 13 residues. Germline CDR1 reads SNHLY; CDR2 reads FYNNEI. Trimming at V came to 6 bases and at J to 4 bases, leaving 4 bases not matched to a gene. DNA for the CDR3: TGTGCCAGCAGGACAGGGGCCTCCTATGGCTACACCTTC. This sequence encodes CASRTGASYGYTF.

The chain is built from TRBV30 and TRBJ2-1, with a weak D call TRBD1 (5 bases). This CDR3 region has 14 residues. V was trimmed by 2 bases and J by 2 bases, leaving 10 bases between them. Germline CDR1 and CDR2: GTSNPN and SVGIG (reference sequence). The CDR3 coding sequence is TGTGCCTGGAGTTCCACGACAGCCTACAATGAGCAGTTCTTC. This codes for CAWSSTTAYNEQFF.

The genes are TRBV27 and TRBJ1-2, with 7 bases matching TRBD1. Germline V gene sequence: CDR1 MNHEY, CDR2 SMNVEV (reference sequence). This CDR3 region has 15 residues. V lost 5 bases and J lost 2; bases outside the gene matches: 8. The CDR3: CASSTHRGPNYGYTF. The DNA for the CDR3 is TGTGCCAGCAGTACCCACAGGGGCCCCAACTATGGCTACACCTTC.

The chain links TRBV30 to TRBJ1-4; TRBD1 might be the D (5 bases). V shed 3 bases and J shed 8 bases, with 16 bases lying between them. This CDR3 region has 14 residues. Germline lookup yields CDR1 GTSNPN and CDR2 SVGIG (reference sequence). The CDR3 bases are TGTGCCTGGAGCGACGGGACTTACGAGGAAAAACTGTTTTTT. Its protein product is CAWSDGTYEEKLFF.

CDR3 bases: TGTGCCAGCAGCCCCGAGATCCCTAATAGCAATCAGCCCCAGCATTTT. Protein: CASSPEIPNSNQPQHF. The J gene is TRBJ1-5, the V gene TRBV27; D is ambiguous. This CDR3 comprises 16 residues. Germline lookup yields CDR1 MNHEY and CDR2 SMNVEV (reference sequence). Trimming left V 6 bases short and J 0 bases short, with 15 bases between.

The chain recombines TRBV15 with TRBJ1-1, with TRBD1 as a possible D gene (5 bases). The CDR3 runs to 14 residues. The germline V gene encodes CDR1 LNHNV and CDR2 YYDKDF (reference sequence). In DNA form, the CDR3 reads TGTGCGGTGGGGGACTCAGGGTCGGACACTGAAGCTTTCTTT. It codes for CAVGDSGSDTEAFF. Supplemented by reference TRBV15 and TRBJ1-1, the full variable domain reads DAMVIQNPRYQVTQFGKPVTLSCSQTLNHNVMYWYQQKSSQAPKLLFHYYDKDFNNEADTPDNFQSRRPNTSFCFLDIRSPGLGDTAMYLCAVGDSGSDTEAFFGQGTRLTVV.

This chain's CDR3 is CASSFRTSGGAPNTGELFF. The CDR3 DNA follows: TGTGCCAGCAGCTTCCGGACTAGCGGGGGGGCTCCGAACACCGGGGAGCTGTTTTTT. The J gene is TRBJ2-2, the V gene TRBV9; 15 bases agree with TRBD2. CDR1 SGDLS and CDR2 YYNGEE come from the germline V gene. This CDR3 has 19 amino acids. After removal of 4 bases from V and 0 bases from J, the junction contained 7 bases not matched to a gene. Using reference TRBV9 and TRBJ2-2 for the parts outside the CDR3, the full variable domain is DSGVTQTPKHLITATGQRVTLRCSPRSGDLSVYWYQQSLDQGLQFLIQYYNGEERAKGNILERFSAQQFPDLHSELNLSSLELGDSALYFCASSFRTSGGAPNTGELFFGEGSRLTVL.

The chain uses TRBV24-1 and TRBJ1-5, with a possible D match to TRBD1 (5 bases). This CDR3 is built from 15 residues. Germline loops: CDR1 KGHDR, CDR2 SFDVKD. The V end was cut by 3 bases, the J end by 9 bases, with 17 bases between. The CDR3 protein is CATSDSDGGARPQHF. CDR3 bases: TGTGCCACCAGTGATAGTGACGGTGGGGCGCGGCCCCAGCATTTT.

V gene TRBV7-6 combines with J gene TRBJ1-3; the match to TRBD1 covers 7 bases. This CDR3 is 16 amino acids long. Germline assignment: CDR1 SGHVS and CDR2 FNYEAQ. V shed 5 bases and J 4 bases; nucleotides not matched to a gene: 11. The CDR3 DNA reads TGTGCCAGCAGCCCAATGCCCCGGACAGGAGGAAACACCATATATTTT. This encodes CASSPMPRTGGNTIYF.

The chain couples TRBV5-1 to TRBJ2-3, with 10 bases identical to TRBD2. The V gene end was trimmed by 4 bases and the J gene end by 0 bases; junction bases not matched to a gene: 2. This CDR3 has 15 residues. In germline, CDR1 is SGHRS, CDR2 YFSETQ. The CDR3 protein is CASSTSGISTDTQYF. The DNA of the CDR3 is TGCGCCAGCAGCACTAGCGGGATTAGCACAGATACGCAGTATTTT.

The chain has TRBV9 and TRBJ1-3; 9 bases fit TRBD1. The CDR3 length is 16 residues. The germline gives CDR1 SGDLS, CDR2 YYNGEE. Losses at the gene ends were 8 bases for V and 4 bases for J; bases not matched to a gene: 13. This CDR3 is CASSPHRGRGGNTIYF. The CDR3 region has the DNA TGTGCCAGTTCCCCCCACAGGGGGCGGGGGGGAAACACCATATATTTT.

V gene TRBV28 combines with J gene TRBJ1-1, with 10 positions matching TRBD1. Germline V gene sequence: CDR1 MDHEN, CDR2 SYDVKM. V trimming: 6 bases; J trimming: 2 bases; junction bases outside the gene matches: 3. The CDR3 covers 14 residues. The CDR3 region has the DNA TGTGCCAGCAGCCTGACAGGGGGCAACACTGAAGCTTTCTTT. It translates to CASSLTGGNTEAFF.

V usage is TRBV5-6 and J usage is TRBJ1-1; D uncertain. The CDR3 covers 13 residues. CDR1 SGHDT and CDR2 YYEEEE come from the germline V gene. Trimming took off 0 bases at V and 8 bases at J, with 11 bases between the two ends. The CDR3 DNA reads as TGTGCCAGCAGCTTGGCAGGAAGCTTAGAAGCTTTCTTT. Encoded protein: CASSLAGSLEAFF.

The rearrangement uses TRBV21-1 and TRBJ2-7; TRBD1 is the table's D call and was not checked against the DNA. TRBV21-1 is reported as a pseudogene. The CDR3 runs 20 residues. The CDR3 DNA reads TGTGCCAGCAGCTTGACCCCTATGCCAGGGGGTCCATCAGGTTTTGGCGAGCAGTACGTC. Amino acid sequence: CASSLTPMPGGPSGFGEQYV.